The present entry profiles one TCR beta chain with its context. CDR1 is SGHDT, CDR2 YYEEEE, per germline. V lost 2 bases and J lost 4; bases outside the gene matches: 4. This CDR3 has 14 amino acids. PCR used 60 Vbeta primers and 13 Jbeta primers. TCRdb's copy holds only in-frame clones and misses some; the assay was immunoSEQ multiplex PCR. The sample shows 55,000 to 65,000 clones, around 86% of them seen only once. This sample is part of a study of cytomegalovirus exposure and HLA in healthy donors. The sequencing input was PBMCs. The origin of this receptor is a female donor in good health and CMV-seronegative. The V and J genes are TRBV5-6 and TRBJ2-5, with 8 bases lining up with TRBD2. CDR3 in amino acids: CASSFRGGSETQYF. CDR3 nucleotide sequence: TGTGCCAGCAGCTTTCGGGGGGGCTCAGAGACCCAGTACTTC.